This TCR beta chain originates from a study of blood T cell repertoires in COVID-19. Turning to the study itself: The cDNA or gDNA used as material had been derived from T cells, B-cell-depleted T cells, or PBMCs.

Authors' methods: Estimated nucleated cell counts came from reference gene primer amplification. TCRdb keeps only in-frame clones here, not all; method: immunoSEQ multiplex PCR. V and J calls and clone size are given by that table; D and trimming were obtained from the DNA. This sample has some 80,000 clones, with around 78% found just once. The germline V gene has CDR1 WNHNN and CDR2 SYGVQD (reference sequence). After removal of 10 bases from V and 3 bases from J, the junction contained 10 bases not matched to a gene. The CDR3 is 15 residues long. Sequencing used peripheral blood. This receptor was identified in a human donor in a cohort sampled during active COVID-19. The chain couples TRBV10-1 to TRBJ2-5, with TRBD2 matching 11 bases. The CDR3 nucleotides read TGCGCCACCCCAACTAGCGGGGGCCTAAAAGAGACCCAGTACTTC. This sequence encodes CATPTSGGLKETQYF.